The entry that follows covers one TCR beta chain sequence. In the authors' workflow: Reference gene primer amplification yielded estimated nucleated cell counts. TCRdb keeps only in-frame clones here, not all; method: immunoSEQ multiplex PCR. That table furnishes V, J and clone size, whereas the DNA furnished D and trimming. The top ten clones hold 7.5% to 9.5% of a sample with approximately 90,000 clones, 70% to 90% of them seen once. The data originate from a study of blood T cell repertoires in COVID-19. Overall study context: Specimens from acute and convalescent COVID-19 originated in the United States, Italy and Spain. T cells, B-cell-depleted T cells, or PBMCs provided the cDNA or gDNA that served as material.

With 5 bases removed from V and 12 bases from J, the gap between germline ends came to 26 bases. The CDR3 totals 16 residues. The germline CDR1 and CDR2 sequences are SGHAT and FQNNGV. This TCR came from a man over 45 with acute or convalescent COVID-19. The chain links TRBV11-2 to TRBJ2-1; maybe TRBD1 (6 bases). Sequencing used peripheral blood. CDR3 protein: CASSPGDKPLGIGQFF. The CDR3 bases are TGTGCCAGCAGCCCCGGGGACAAGCCCTTGGGTATAGGGCAGTTCTTC.